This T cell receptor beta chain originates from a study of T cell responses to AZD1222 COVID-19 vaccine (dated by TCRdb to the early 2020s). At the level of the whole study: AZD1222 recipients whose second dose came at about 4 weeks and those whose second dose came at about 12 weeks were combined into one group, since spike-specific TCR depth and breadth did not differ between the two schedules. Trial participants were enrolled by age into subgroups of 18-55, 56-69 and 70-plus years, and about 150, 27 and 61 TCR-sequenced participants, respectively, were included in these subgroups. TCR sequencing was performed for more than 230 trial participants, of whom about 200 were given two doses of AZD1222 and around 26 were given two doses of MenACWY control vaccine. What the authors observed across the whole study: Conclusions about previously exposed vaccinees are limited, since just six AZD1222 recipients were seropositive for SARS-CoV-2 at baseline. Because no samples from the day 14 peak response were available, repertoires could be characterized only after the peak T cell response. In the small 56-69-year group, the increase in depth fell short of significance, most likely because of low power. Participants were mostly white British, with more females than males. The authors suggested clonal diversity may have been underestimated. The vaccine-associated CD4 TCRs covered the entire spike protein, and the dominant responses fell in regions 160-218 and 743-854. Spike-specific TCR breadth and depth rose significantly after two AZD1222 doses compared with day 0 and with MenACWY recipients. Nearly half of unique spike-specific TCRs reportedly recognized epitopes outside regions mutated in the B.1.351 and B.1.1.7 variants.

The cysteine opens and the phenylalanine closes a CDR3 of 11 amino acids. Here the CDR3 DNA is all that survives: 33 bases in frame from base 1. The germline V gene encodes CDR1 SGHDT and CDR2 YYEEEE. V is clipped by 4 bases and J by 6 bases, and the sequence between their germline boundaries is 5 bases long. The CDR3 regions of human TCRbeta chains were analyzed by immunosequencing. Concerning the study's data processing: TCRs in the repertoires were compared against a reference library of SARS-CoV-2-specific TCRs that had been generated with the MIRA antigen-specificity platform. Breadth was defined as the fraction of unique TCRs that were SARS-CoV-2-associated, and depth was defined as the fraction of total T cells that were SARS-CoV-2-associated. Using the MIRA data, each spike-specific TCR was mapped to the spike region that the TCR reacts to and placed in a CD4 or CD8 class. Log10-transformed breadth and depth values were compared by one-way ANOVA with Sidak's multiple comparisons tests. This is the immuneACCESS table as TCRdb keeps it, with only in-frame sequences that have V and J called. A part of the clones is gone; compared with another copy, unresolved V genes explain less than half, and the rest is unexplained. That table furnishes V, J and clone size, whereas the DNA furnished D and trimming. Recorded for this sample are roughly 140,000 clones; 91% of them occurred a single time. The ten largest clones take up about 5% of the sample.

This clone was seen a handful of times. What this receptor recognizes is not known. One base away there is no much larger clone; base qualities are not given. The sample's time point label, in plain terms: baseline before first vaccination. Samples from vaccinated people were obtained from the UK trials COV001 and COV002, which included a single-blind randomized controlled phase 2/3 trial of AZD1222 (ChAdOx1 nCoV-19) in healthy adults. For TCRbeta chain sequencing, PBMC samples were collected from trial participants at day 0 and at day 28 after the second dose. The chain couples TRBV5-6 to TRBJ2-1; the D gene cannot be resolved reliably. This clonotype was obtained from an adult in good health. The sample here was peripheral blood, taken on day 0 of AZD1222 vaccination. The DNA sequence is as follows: TGTGCCAGCAGCACCCTCAATGAGCAGTTCTTC. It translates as CASSTLNEQFF.